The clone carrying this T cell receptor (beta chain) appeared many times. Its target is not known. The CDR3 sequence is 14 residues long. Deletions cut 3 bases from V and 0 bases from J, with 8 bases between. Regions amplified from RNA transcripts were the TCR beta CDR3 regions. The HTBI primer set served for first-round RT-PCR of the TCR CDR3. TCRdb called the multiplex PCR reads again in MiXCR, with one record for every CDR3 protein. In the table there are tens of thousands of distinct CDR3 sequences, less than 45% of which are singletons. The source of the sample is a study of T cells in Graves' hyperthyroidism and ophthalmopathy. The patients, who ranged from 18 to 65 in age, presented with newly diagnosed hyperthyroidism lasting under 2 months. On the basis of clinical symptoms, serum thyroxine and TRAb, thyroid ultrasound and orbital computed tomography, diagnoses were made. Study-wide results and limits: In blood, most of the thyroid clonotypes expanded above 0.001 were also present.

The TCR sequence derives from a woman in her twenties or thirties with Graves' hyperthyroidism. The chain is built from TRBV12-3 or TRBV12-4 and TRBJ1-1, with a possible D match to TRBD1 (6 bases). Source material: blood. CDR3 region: CASSFGQMNTEAFF. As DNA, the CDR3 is TGTGCCAGCAGTTTCGGACAGATGAACACTGAAGCTTTCTTT.